A single T cell receptor beta chain is shown here with its context. The antigen is undetermined. This sample is drawn from a study of CD8+ T cells in alopecia areata. Study background: Treated patients swallowed 5 to 10 mg of oral tofacitinib twice daily.

Following extraction, RNA underwent reverse transcription to cDNA, which served as the sequencing template. TCRdb's copy holds only in-frame clones and misses some; the assay was immunoSEQ multiplex PCR. Of 110,000 to 150,000 clones detected, under 60% appear once; the ten largest clones hold 5% to 7%. Study-level points and caveats: Lesional scalp, notably in alopecia totalis/universalis, had clonality above that of normal scalp.

This CDR3 has 15 amino acids. Germline CDR1 LGHNA, CDR2 YSLEER. V dropped 4 bases and J dropped 7; count of bases not matched to a gene: 5. The V gene is TRBV4-3, the J gene TRBJ1-6; 9 bases fit TRBD1. This TCR was sampled from a human donor with alopecia areata. The sequencing here drew on CD4+ T cells sorted from blood, taken at week 0. CDR3 amino acids: CASSRTGQGNSPLHF. The CDR3 coding sequence is TGCGCCAGCAGCCGTACGGGACAGGGCAATTCACCCCTCCACTTT.